Below, 22 T cell receptor beta chains from the same sample are listed, as sequenced in a study of shared clonotypes between healthy human individuals. TCRdb keeps only in-frame clones here, not all; method: immunoSEQ multiplex PCR. Of over 2 million clones detected, 80% to 95% appear once; the ten largest clones hold 0.37%. Sequencing was performed on naive CD4+ T cells from PBMCs. As to subset: CD45RA+ positively selected. These receptors were taken from a man aged 18 to 30 in good health. Some clones in this sample may be carry-over from other donors' samples.

The chain combines TRBV5-1 with TRBJ1-1, with unresolved D. CDR1 is SGHRS and CDR2 is YFSETQ in the germline V gene. This CDR3 region has 12 residues. Trimming cost V 0 bases and J 5 bases, with 5 bases left between them. CDR3 amino acids: CASSLEKTEAFF. The CDR3 nucleotides are TGCGCCAGCAGCTTGGAGAAAACTGAAGCTTTCTTT.

The genes are TRBV7-8 and TRBJ1-1, with 10 bases aligning to TRBD1. V lost 6 bases, J lost 3 bases, and 4 bases stayed unmatched. Germline CDR1 SGHVS, CDR2 FQNEAQ. The CDR3 is 14 residues long. The CDR3 DNA is TGTGCCAGCAGAGAGGGGACAGGGGACACTGAAGCTTTCTTT. The encoded protein is CASREGTGDTEAFF. Full variable domain (rest looked up from reference TRBV7-8 and TRBJ1-1): GAGVSQSPRYKVAKRGQDVALRCDPISGHVSLFWYQQALGQGPEFLTYFQNEAQLDKSGLPSDRFFAERPEGSVSTLKIQRTQQEDSAVYLCASREGTGDTEAFFGQGTRLTVV.

The V and J genes are TRBV28 and TRBJ2-1; the D call may be TRBD1 or TRBD2 (6 bases each). Germline V lookup: CDR1 MDHEN, CDR2 SYDVKM. The CDR3 length is 12 residues. Trimming shortened V by 6 bases and J by 9 bases, and 12 bases separated the two germline ends. CDR3 sequence: CASSSRGVEQFF. The CDR3 region has the DNA TGTGCCAGCAGCTCTAGGGGGGTTGAGCAGTTCTTC.

The chain uses TRBV5-1 and TRBJ2-7; the match to TRBD2 covers 15 bases. V was pared by 0 bases and J by 2 bases, with 6 bases of the junction left unmatched. The CDR3 is 18 amino acids. Germline assignment: CDR1 SGHRS and CDR2 YFSETQ. In DNA form, the CDR3 reads TGCGCCAGCAGCTTGGGAGGACTAGCGGGAGGGTCGCCCTACGAGCAGTACTTC. The encoded protein is CASSLGGLAGGSPYEQYF.

This clone was found a few times. The same CDR3 also results from other DNA sequences found in this sample. CDR3 residues: CASSFDRVTEAFF. The CDR3 DNA reads as TGTGCCAGCAGTTTCGACAGGGTAACTGAAGCTTTCTTT. The chain has TRBV7-2 and TRBJ1-1; 7 nucleotides agree with TRBD1. This CDR3 comprises 13 residues. The germline gives CDR1 SGHTA, CDR2 FQGNSA. The trim removed 6 bases at V and 5 bases at J, leaving 6 bases unmatched.

The chain carries TRBV30 and TRBJ2-5; unclear D gene. Trimming took off 5 bases at V and 8 bases at J, with 15 bases between the two ends. Germline V gene data show CDR1 as GTSNPN and CDR2 as SVGIG (reference sequence). The CDR3 spans 12 residues. The CDR3 sequence: CAWAPPAETQYF. CDR3 nucleotide sequence: TGTGCCTGGGCCCCTCCGGCCGAAACCCAGTACTTC.

Details on this clone: Other nucleotide sequences in the sample specify the same CDR3. This sequence joins TRBV4-1 and TRBJ2-1, with 11 bases that match TRBD2. From germline, CDR1 is MGHRA and CDR2 YSYEKL. Germline trimming cut 0 bases from V and 3 bases from J; bases unmatched to any gene: 1. The CDR3 sequence is 16 residues long. The DNA for the CDR3 is TGCGCCAGCAGCCAAGATGGACTAGCGGGCTACAATGAGCAGTTCTTC. Translated, it gives CASSQDGLAGYNEQFF.

This clone was found once. This chain uses TRBV6-6 with TRBJ2-6; D call uncertain. Germline CDR1 MNHNY, CDR2 SVGAGI (reference sequence). Trimming took 8 bases from V and 0 from J, leaving 14 bases between them. CDR3 length: 16 residues. CDR3 protein: CASSSRANSGANVLTF. CDR3 nucleotides: TGTGCCAGCTCCTCTAGAGCAAACTCTGGGGCCAACGTCCTGACTTTC.

The V gene is TRBV19, the J gene TRBJ1-4; TRBD1 agrees at 7 bases. The V segment lost 6 bases and the J segment 6 bases; nucleotides outside the gene matches: 13. Germline assignment: CDR1 LNHDA and CDR2 SQIVND (reference sequence). The CDR3 is 16 amino acids. As DNA, the CDR3 is TGTGCCAGTAGGGGATTGACCGGGACAGTCGATGAAAAACTGTTTTTT. As protein: CASRGLTGTVDEKLFF. The full variable domain, with the rest looked up from reference TRBV19 and TRBJ1-4, is DGGITQSPKYLFRKEGQNVTLSCEQNLNHDAMYWYRQDPGQGLRLIYYSQIVNDFQKGDIAEGYSVSREKKESFPLTVTSAQKNPTAFYLCASRGLTGTVDEKLFFGSGTQLSVL.

This clone has just a few counts. V usage is TRBV19 and J usage is TRBJ1-2; D is unresolved. The CDR3 has 12 residues. CDR1 and CDR2 (germline): LNHDA, SQIVND (reference sequence). The V gene lost 3 bases and the J gene lost 8 bases, with 10 bases spanning the gap. The CDR3 reads CASSIREVGYTF. The CDR3 coding sequence is TGTGCCAGTAGTATTCGGGAGGTGGGCTACACCTTC.

V and J are TRBV5-1 and TRBJ2-5, with a tentative D call TRBD2 (5 bases). V was pared by 4 bases and J by 1 base, with 11 bases between. Germline V gene data show CDR1 as SGHRS and CDR2 as YFSETQ. The CDR3 has 14 residues. The CDR3, as DNA: TGCGCCAGCAGCACCGTGGGAGTCCAAGAGACCCAGTACTTC. Its protein is CASSTVGVQETQYF.

The chain is built from TRBV7-9 and TRBJ2-1, with no clear D. Germline CDR1 SEHNR, CDR2 FQNEAQ (reference sequence). The CDR3 is 14 amino acids. The ends were cut back, 1 base at V and 5 bases at J, with 9 bases in the middle. CDR3 nucleotide sequence: TGTGCCAGCAGCTTAGTAGGGCCAAACAATGAGCAGTTCTTC. Translation gives CASSLVGPNNEQFF.

This chain joins TRBV2 and TRBJ1-1; no clear D. The V and J ends lost 0 bases and 10 bases respectively, with 9 bases between them. This CDR3 contains 12 residues. Germline V gene data show CDR1 as SNHLY and CDR2 as FYNNEI. The chain's CDR3 is CASSEAWPGAFF. CDR3 nucleotide sequence: TGTGCCAGCAGTGAAGCGTGGCCTGGAGCTTTCTTT.

The J gene is TRBJ2-7, the V gene TRBV27, with unresolved D. The V end was cut by 4 bases, the J end by 1 base, with 14 bases between. The CDR3 contains 15 residues. Germline lookup yields CDR1 MNHEY and CDR2 SMNVEV (reference sequence). CDR3 DNA: TGTGCCAGCAGTTCCCGGCAGGTCAATTCCTACGAGCAGTACTTC. Translation: CASSSRQVNSYEQYF.

The rearrangement links TRBV28 to TRBJ2-7; D perhaps matches TRBD1 (5 bases). CDR1 MDHEN and CDR2 SYDVKM come from the germline V gene. The CDR3 is 15 amino acids. Trimming took 5 bases from V and 0 from J, leaving 14 bases between them. CDR3 loop: CASSPYRTYSYEQYF. CDR3 bases: TGTGCCAGCAGTCCATACAGGACATACTCCTACGAGCAGTACTTC.

The V call is TRBV28, the J call TRBJ1-1; 9 nucleotides agree with TRBD1. Germline CDR1 MDHEN, CDR2 SYDVKM. V lost 6 bases, J lost 4 bases, and 9 bases stayed unmatched. The length of the CDR3 is 15 residues. The CDR3, as DNA: TGTGCCAGCAGCCCAAGGGACAGGGTGGCCACTGAAGCTTTCTTT. The encoded protein is CASSPRDRVATEAFF.

This sequence joins TRBV7-2 and TRBJ1-2; no reliable D call. Germline lookup yields CDR1 SGHTA and CDR2 FQGNSA. The CDR3 runs to 14 residues. Trimming removed 0 bases at V and 3 bases at J, with 8 bases between. The CDR3: CASSLAGNHYGYTF. The CDR3 bases are TGTGCCAGCAGCTTAGCAGGAAATCACTATGGCTACACCTTC.

The genes are TRBV14 and TRBJ2-3; D is perhaps TRBD1 (6 bases). This CDR3 is 14 amino acids long. CDR1 and CDR2 (germline): SGHDN, FVKESK. Trimming stripped 0 bases from V and 9 bases from J, with 13 bases between. The chain's CDR3 is CASSQDVNRDTQYF. The CDR3 nucleotides are TGTGCCAGCAGCCAAGATGTTAACAGGGACACGCAGTATTTT.

The V and J genes are TRBV2 and TRBJ2-1, with 9 bases lining up with TRBD2. With V trimmed by 6 bases and J by 0 bases, 6 bases remained unmatched. The CDR3 has 16 amino acids. Germline loops: CDR1 SNHLY, CDR2 FYNNEI. CDR3 amino acids: CASRPVTSGSYNEQFF. CDR3 coding DNA: TGTGCCAGCAGACCAGTGACTAGCGGCTCCTACAATGAGCAGTTCTTC.

The V gene is TRBV10-1, the J gene TRBJ2-2, with a tentative D call TRBD2 (8 bases). Germline V lookup: CDR1 WNHNN, CDR2 SYGVQD (reference sequence). There are 20 residues in the CDR3. V dropped 4 bases and J dropped 6 bases, with 30 bases sitting between them. DNA of the CDR3: TGCGCCAGCAGTGGCCGACAGGGCGGCGTGAGGGCGCGGGGGGCCGGGGAGCTGTTTTTT. Translating it yields CASSGRQGGVRARGAGELFF.

This chain links TRBV28 with TRBJ1-3, with D unresolved. CDR3 length: 17 residues. Germline lookup yields CDR1 MDHEN and CDR2 SYDVKM. With 3 bases removed from V and 0 bases from J, the gap between germline ends came to 15 bases. CDR3 nucleotides: TGTGCCAGCAGTTTTAACGGGGTCGTAAGCTCTGGAAACACCATATATTTT. It codes for CASSFNGVVSSGNTIYF.

CDR3 region: CASRTTGPYGYTF. The CDR3 DNA reads as TGCGCCAGCCGAACCACGGGACCTTATGGCTACACCTTC. J is TRBJ1-2 and V is TRBV5-1; D is possibly TRBD1 (5 bases). Trimming shortened V by 7 bases and J by 5 bases, and 15 bases separated the two germline ends. The CDR3 runs 13 residues. Germline V gives CDR1 SGHRS, CDR2 YFSETQ.